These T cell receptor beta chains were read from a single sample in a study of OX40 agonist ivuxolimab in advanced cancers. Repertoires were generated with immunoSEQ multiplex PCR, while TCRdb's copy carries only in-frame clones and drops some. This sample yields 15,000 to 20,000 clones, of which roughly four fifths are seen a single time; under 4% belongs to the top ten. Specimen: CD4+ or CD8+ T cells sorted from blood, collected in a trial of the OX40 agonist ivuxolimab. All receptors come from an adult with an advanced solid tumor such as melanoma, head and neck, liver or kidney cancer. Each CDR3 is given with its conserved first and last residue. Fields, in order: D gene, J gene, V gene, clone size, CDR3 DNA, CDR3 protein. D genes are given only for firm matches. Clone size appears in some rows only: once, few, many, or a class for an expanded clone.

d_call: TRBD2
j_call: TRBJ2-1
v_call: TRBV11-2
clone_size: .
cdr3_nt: TGTGCCAGCAGCTCGGGACTAGCGGGGAATGAGCAGTTCTTC
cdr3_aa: CASSSGLAGNEQFF

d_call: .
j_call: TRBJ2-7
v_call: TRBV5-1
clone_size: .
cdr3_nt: TGCGCCAGCAGCTTGGCGACCGGGACGCGTCCCTACGAGCAGTACTTC
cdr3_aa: CASSLATGTRPYEQYF

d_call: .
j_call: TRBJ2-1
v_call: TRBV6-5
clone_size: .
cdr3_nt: TGTGCCAGCAGTTACGCCTATGAGCAGTTCTTC
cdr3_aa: CASSYAYEQFF

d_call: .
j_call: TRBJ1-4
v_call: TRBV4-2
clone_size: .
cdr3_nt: TGTGCCAGCAGCCAAGTTGGGGTAGCAACTAATGAAAAACTGTTTTTT
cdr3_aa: CASSQVGVATNEKLFF

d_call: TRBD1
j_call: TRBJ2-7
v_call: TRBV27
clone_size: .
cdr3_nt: TGTGCCAGCAGCTTAAACAGGGGAGAAAACGAGCAGTACTTC
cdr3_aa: CASSLNRGENEQYF

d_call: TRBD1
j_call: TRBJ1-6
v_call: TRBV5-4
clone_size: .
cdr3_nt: TGTGCCAGCAGCCCAGAGACAGGGGGTTGGAATTCACCCCTCCACTTT
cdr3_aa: CASSPETGGWNSPLHF

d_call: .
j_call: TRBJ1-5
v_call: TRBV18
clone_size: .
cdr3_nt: TGTGCCAGCTCACCAAGGCCCTCGAGGGGCAATCAGCCCCAGCATTTT
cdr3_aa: CASSPRPSRGNQPQHF

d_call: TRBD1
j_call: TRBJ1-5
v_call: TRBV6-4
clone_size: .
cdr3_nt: TGTGCCAGCAGTGAGGTTCCGGACAGGGGGGGGGATCAGCCCCAGCATTTT
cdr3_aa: CASSEVPDRGGDQPQHF

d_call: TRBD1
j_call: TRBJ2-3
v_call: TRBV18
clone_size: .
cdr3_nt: TGTGCCAGCTCACTTTCTCCGGGACAGGGCACAGATACGCAGTATTTT
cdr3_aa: CASSLSPGQGTDTQYF

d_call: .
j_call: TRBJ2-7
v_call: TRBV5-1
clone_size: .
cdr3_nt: TGCGCCAGCAGCTTGGTTCCGGGGCTGCACCTATACGAGCAGTACTTC
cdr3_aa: CASSLVPGLHLYEQYF

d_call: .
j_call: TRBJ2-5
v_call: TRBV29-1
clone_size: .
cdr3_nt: TGCAGCGTTGACCAGGGTCAAGAGACCCAGTACTTC
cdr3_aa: CSVDQGQETQYF

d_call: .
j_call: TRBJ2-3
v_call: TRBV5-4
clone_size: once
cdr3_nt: TGTGCCAGCAGCTTGGTTGGCTGGGGCGCCCTTGCTGTGACAGATACGCAGTATTTT
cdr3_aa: CASSLVGWGALAVTDTQYF

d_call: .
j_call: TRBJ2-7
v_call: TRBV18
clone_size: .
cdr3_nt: TGTGCCAGCTCACCCAGCAAGGGGGGGGCCTACGAGCAGTACTTC
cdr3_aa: CASSPSKGGAYEQYF

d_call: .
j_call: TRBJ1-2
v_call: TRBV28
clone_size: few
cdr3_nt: TGTGCCAGCAGTTTGGGGCGAGGTTCGGGCAACTATGGCTACACCTTC
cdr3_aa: CASSLGRGSGNYGYTF

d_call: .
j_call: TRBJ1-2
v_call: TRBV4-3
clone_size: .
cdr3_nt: TGCGCCAGCAGCCAAGAGGGGGACGGAGCAACCACCTTC
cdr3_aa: CASSQEGDGATTF

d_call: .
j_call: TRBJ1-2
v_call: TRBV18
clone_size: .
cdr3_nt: TGTGCCAGCTCACCAGCTTTCGGACAGTATGGCTACACCTTC
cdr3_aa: CASSPAFGQYGYTF

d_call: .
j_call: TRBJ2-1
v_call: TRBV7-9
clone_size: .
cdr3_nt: TGTGCCAGCTCCTTTGCGGCCACACCCTGGAGCAATGAGCAGTTCTTC
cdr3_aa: CASSFAATPWSNEQFF

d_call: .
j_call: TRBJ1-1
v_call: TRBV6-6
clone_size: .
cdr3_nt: TGTGCCAGCAGTCCCCCTAACACTGAAGCTTTCTTT
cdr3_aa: CASSPPNTEAFF

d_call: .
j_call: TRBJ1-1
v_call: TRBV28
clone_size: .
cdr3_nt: TGTGCCAGCACCCCAAGCTCGAACACTGAAGCTTTCTTT
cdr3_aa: CASTPSSNTEAFF

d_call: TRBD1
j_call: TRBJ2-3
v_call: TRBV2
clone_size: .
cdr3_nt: TGTGCCAGCAGTGGGGGGACAGGGGTGGTAGATACGCAGTATTTT
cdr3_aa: CASSGGTGVVDTQYF

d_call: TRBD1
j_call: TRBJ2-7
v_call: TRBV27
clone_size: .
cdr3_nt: TGTGCCAGCAGTTTAAAACCGGGACAGGGACAGTACTTC
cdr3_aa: CASSLKPGQGQYF

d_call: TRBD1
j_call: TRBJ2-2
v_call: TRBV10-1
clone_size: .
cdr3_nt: TGCGCCAGCAGTGCGCAGGGGGCCGGGGAGCTGTTTTTT
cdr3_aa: CASSAQGAGELFF

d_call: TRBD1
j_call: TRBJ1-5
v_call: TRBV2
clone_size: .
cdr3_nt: TGTGCCAGCAGTCAACAGGGGGAAGATCAGCCCCAGCATTTT
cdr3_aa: CASSQQGEDQPQHF

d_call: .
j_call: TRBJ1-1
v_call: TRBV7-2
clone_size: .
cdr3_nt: TGTGCCAGCAGCTTAGGCCCCAGTGAAGCTTTCTTT
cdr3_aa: CASSLGPSEAFF

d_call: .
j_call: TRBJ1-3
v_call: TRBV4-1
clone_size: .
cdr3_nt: TGCGCCAGCAGCCAAGCGGGCGAGAGGCAGCCTGGGAACACCATATATTTT
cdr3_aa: CASSQAGERQPGNTIYF

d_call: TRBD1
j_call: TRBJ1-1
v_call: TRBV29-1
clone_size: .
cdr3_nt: TGCAGCGTACGACAGGGTAAGGGGACTGAAGCTTTCTTT
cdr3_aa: CSVRQGKGTEAFF

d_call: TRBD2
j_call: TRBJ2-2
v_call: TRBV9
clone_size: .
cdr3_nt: TGTGCCAGCAGCGTAGATAAGCGGGGGGCACAAAACACCGGGGAGCTGTTTTTT
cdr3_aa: CASSVDKRGAQNTGELFF

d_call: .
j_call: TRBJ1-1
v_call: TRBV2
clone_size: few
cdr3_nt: TGTGCCAGCAGTGCCCGAGGAGACACTGAAGCTTTCTTT
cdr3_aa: CASSARGDTEAFF

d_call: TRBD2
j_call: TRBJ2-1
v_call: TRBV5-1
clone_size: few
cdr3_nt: TGCGCCAGCAGCTCCGGACTAGCGGGAGCCGGTGAGCAGTTCTTC
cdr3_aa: CASSSGLAGAGEQFF

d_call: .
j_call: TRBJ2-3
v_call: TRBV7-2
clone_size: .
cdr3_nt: TGTGCCAGCAGCCCCCCTTGGACTAGCACAGATACGCAGTATTTT
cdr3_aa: CASSPPWTSTDTQYF

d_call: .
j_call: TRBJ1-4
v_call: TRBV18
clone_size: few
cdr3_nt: TGTGCCAGCTCACCAGGGGCTGAAAAACTGTTTTTT
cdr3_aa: CASSPGAEKLFF

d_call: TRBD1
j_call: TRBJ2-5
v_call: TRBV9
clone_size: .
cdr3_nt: TGTGCCAGCACCCTATCGGGACAGGGTTTCCAAGAGACCCAGTACTTC
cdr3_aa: CASTLSGQGFQETQYF

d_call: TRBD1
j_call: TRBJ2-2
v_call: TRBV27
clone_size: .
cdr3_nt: TGTGCCAGCAGTCGCGCCCCGGGACAGGGATTGAACACCGGGGAGCTGTTTTTT
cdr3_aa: CASSRAPGQGLNTGELFF

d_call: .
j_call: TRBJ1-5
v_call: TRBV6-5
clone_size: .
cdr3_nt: TGTGCCAGCAGTTACTCGGGGGGGGCGAAACAGCCCCAGCATTTT
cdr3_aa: CASSYSGGAKQPQHF

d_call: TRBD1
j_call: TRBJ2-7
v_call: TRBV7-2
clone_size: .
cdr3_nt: TGTGCCAGCAGCCCACAGGGGGTCTTCTACGAGCAGTACTTC
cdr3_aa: CASSPQGVFYEQYF